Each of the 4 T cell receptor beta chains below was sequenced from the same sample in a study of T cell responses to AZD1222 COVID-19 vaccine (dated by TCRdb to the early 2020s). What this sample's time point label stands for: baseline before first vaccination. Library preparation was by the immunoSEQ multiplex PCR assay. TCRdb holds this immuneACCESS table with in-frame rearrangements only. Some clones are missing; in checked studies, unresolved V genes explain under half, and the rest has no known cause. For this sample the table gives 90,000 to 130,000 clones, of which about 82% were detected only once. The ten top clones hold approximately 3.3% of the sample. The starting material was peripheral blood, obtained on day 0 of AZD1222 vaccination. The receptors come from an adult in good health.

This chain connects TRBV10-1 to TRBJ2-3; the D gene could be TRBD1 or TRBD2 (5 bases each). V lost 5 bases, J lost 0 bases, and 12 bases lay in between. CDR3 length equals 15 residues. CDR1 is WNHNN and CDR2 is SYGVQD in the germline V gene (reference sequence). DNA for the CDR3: TGCGCCAGCAGTCGGGACGGAACTAGCACAGATACGCAGTATTTT. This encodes CASSRDGTSTDTQYF.

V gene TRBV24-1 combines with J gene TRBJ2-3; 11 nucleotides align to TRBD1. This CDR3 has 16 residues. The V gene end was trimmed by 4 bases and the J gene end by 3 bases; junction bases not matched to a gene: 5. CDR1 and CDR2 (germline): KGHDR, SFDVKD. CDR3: CATSDPGTGGTDTQYF. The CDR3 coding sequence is TGTGCCACCAGTGACCCCGGGACAGGGGGTACAGATACGCAGTATTTT.

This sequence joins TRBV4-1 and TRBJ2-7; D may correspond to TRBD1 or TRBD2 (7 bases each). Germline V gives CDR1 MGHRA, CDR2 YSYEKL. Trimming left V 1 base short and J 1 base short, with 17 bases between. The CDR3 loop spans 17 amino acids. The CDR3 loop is CASSQGNPQGGSYEQYF. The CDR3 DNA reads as TGCGCCAGCAGCCAAGGAAATCCCCAGGGGGGGTCCTACGAGCAGTACTTC.

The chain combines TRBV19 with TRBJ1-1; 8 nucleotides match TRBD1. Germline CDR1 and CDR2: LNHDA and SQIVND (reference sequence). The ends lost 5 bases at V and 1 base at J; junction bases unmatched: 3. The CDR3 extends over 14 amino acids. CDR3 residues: CASSPQGGNTEAFF. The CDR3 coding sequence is TGTGCCAGTAGTCCACAGGGGGGGAACACTGAAGCTTTCTTT.